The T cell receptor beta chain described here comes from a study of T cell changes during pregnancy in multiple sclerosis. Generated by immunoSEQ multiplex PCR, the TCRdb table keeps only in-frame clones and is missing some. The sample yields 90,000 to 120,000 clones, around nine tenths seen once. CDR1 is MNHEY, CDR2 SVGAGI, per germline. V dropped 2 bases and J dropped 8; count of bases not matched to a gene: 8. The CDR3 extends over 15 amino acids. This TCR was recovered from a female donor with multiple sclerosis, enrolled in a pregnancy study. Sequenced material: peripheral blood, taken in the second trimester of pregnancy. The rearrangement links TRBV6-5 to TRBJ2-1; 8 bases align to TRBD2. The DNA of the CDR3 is TGTGCCAGCAGTTACCAACCGGGGGGGCTCGATGAGCAGTTCTTC. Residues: CASSYQPGGLDEQFF.